This TCR beta chain was obtained from a study of cytotoxic CD8 clonotypes in ibrutinib-treated CLL. Study at large: After median around 68 months, approximately 14 stayed in remission, around twelve progressed; responses roughly 25 partial, 2 complete. The study, taken as a whole, reports: With treatment, public clonotypes, which were uncommon, either contracted or remained stable.

The CDR3 loop spans 16 amino acids. With V trimmed by 4 bases and J by 4 bases, 5 bases remained unmatched. CDR1 is SGHNT, CDR2 YYREEE, per germline (reference sequence). Note on this clone: Its antigen is currently unknown.

Here immunoSEQ multiplex PCR was the method, and the copy in TCRdb shows in-frame clones only, minus some. The sample lists approximately 100,000 clones; 78% were seen once. Extraction of around 1.9 micrograms of genomic DNA from cryopreserved PBMCs supplied material for TCR beta libraries. This chain uses TRBV5-4 with TRBJ2-5; 15 nucleotides align to TRBD2. This sequence originates from a human donor with chronic lymphocytic leukemia. Sequencing was performed on PBMCs, taken after 12 months of ibrutinib treatment. CDR3 bases: TGTGCCAGCAGCCTGGGGACTAGCGGGGGGTTAGAGACCCAGTACTTC. Encoded protein: CASSLGTSGGLETQYF.